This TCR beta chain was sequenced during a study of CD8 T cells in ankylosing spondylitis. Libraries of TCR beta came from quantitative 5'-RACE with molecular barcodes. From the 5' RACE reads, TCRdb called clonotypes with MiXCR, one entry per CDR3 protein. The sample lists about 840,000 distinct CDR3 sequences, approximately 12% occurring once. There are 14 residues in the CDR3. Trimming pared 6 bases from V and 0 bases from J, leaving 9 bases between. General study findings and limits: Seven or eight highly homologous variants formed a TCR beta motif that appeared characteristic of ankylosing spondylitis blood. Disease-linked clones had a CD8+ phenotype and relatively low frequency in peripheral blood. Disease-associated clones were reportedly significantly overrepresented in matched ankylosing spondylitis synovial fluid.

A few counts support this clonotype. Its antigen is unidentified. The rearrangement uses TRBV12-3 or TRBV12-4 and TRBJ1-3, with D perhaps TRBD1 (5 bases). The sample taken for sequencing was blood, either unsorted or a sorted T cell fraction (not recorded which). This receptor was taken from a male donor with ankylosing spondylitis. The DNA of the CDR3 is TGTGCCAGCAGGGGACGTTTCTCTGGAAACACCATATATTTT. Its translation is CASRGRFSGNTIYF.